A selection of T cell receptor beta chains follows, all from one sample in a study of blood T cell repertoires in COVID-19. The table came from immunoSEQ multiplex PCR; TCRdb's copy has only in-frame clones and leaves some out. Here the sample spans 150,000 or so clones, around 89% being singletons. The specimen was peripheral blood. All receptors come from a man between 18 and 35 years old with COVID-19, enrolled during active disease. Both conserved end residues are part of each CDR3. The order of the fields is J gene, D gene, clone size, V gene, CDR3 DNA, CDR3 protein. D genes are given only for firm matches. The size entry is marked missing in some rows and otherwise reads once, few, many or a size class.

j_gene: TRBJ1-2; d_gene: NA; abundance: NA; v_gene: TRBV5-4; CDR3nt: TGTGCCAGCAGCTTCCTGACAAGCAACTATGGCTACACCTTC; CDR3aa: CASSFLTSNYGYTF
j_gene: TRBJ2-7; d_gene: NA; abundance: NA; v_gene: TRBV11-2; CDR3nt: TGTGCCAGCAGCCAAGTTCGGCGGAACTACGAGCAGTACTTC; CDR3aa: CASSQVRRNYEQYF
j_gene: TRBJ2-7; d_gene: NA; abundance: NA; v_gene: TRBV12-3/TRBV12-4; CDR3nt: TGTGCCAGCGCGTGGGCATTCACCTACGAGCAGTACTTC; CDR3aa: CASAWAFTYEQYF
j_gene: TRBJ1-2; d_gene: NA; abundance: few; v_gene: TRBV20-1; CDR3nt: TGCAGTGCCCTCTACAACTATGGCTACACCTTC; CDR3aa: CSALYNYGYTF
j_gene: TRBJ2-7; d_gene: TRBD2; abundance: NA; v_gene: TRBV5-4; CDR3nt: TGTGCCAGCAGCTTGGGACTAGCGGGATCCTACGAGCAGTACTTC; CDR3aa: CASSLGLAGSYEQYF
j_gene: TRBJ2-1; d_gene: NA; abundance: NA; v_gene: TRBV7-9; CDR3nt: TGTGCCAGCAGCTTAGGGCGGTTGGGTGAGCAGTTCTTC; CDR3aa: CASSLGRLGEQFF
j_gene: TRBJ1-1; d_gene: NA; abundance: NA; v_gene: TRBV7-2; CDR3nt: TGTGCCAGCAGCTTACGAGGTAACACTGAAGCTTTCTTT; CDR3aa: CASSLRGNTEAFF
j_gene: TRBJ2-1; d_gene: NA; abundance: NA; v_gene: TRBV13; CDR3nt: TGTGCCAGCAGCTTCAGCGGACCCTCCTACAATGAGCAGTTCTTC; CDR3aa: CASSFSGPSYNEQFF
j_gene: TRBJ2-1; d_gene: NA; abundance: NA; v_gene: TRBV29-1; CDR3nt: TGCAGCGGACAGGCCCTCACCTACAATGAGCAGTTCTTC; CDR3aa: CSGQALTYNEQFF
j_gene: TRBJ2-7; d_gene: NA; abundance: once; v_gene: TRBV2; CDR3nt: TGTGCCAGCATCCGCAGGGGGGAGATCTACGAGCAGTACTTC; CDR3aa: CASIRRGEIYEQYF
j_gene: TRBJ1-1; d_gene: NA; abundance: NA; v_gene: TRBV9; CDR3nt: TGTGCCAGCAGCGTAGGGGGGGTGAGGAGCACTGAAGCTTTCTTT; CDR3aa: CASSVGGVRSTEAFF
j_gene: TRBJ2-3; d_gene: TRBD1; abundance: NA; v_gene: TRBV5-6; CDR3nt: TGTGCCAGCAGCTTGAGCTGGGACAGGGGGGGAGGCACAGATACGCAGTATTTT; CDR3aa: CASSLSWDRGGGTDTQYF
j_gene: TRBJ1-1; d_gene: NA; abundance: NA; v_gene: TRBV3-1/TRBV3-2; CDR3nt: TGTGCCAGTTCGACCGGGAACTCCGCAGCTTTCTTT; CDR3aa: CASSTGNSAAFF
j_gene: TRBJ2-5; d_gene: NA; abundance: NA; v_gene: TRBV18; CDR3nt: TGTGCCAGCTCACCACGAGGGGGCCAAGAGACCCAGTACTTC; CDR3aa: CASSPRGGQETQYF
j_gene: TRBJ2-1; d_gene: TRBD2; abundance: NA; v_gene: TRBV6-6; CDR3nt: TGTGCCAGCAGTCCCAGCGGGAGGTCGGAGCAGTTCTTC; CDR3aa: CASSPSGRSEQFF
j_gene: TRBJ2-1; d_gene: TRBD2; abundance: NA; v_gene: TRBV3-1/TRBV3-2; CDR3nt: TGTGCCAGCAGCCCCGCGGGAGGTCCGGGCAATGAGCAGTTCTTC; CDR3aa: CASSPAGGPGNEQFF
j_gene: TRBJ2-2; d_gene: NA; abundance: once; v_gene: TRBV11-3; CDR3nt: TGTGCCAGCAGCTTAGACTTGTGGCCCAACACCGGGGAGCTGTTTTTT; CDR3aa: CASSLDLWPNTGELFF
j_gene: TRBJ1-1; d_gene: NA; abundance: NA; v_gene: TRBV5-8; CDR3nt: TGTGCCAGCAGCTTGGCAGCTAGTGGGAACACTGAAGCTTTCTTT; CDR3aa: CASSLAASGNTEAFF
j_gene: TRBJ1-6; d_gene: TRBD1; abundance: NA; v_gene: TRBV5-4; CDR3nt: TGTGCCAGCAGCTTGCAGGGGGCCTATTCACCCCTCCACTTT; CDR3aa: CASSLQGAYSPLHF
j_gene: TRBJ2-1; d_gene: TRBD1; abundance: NA; v_gene: TRBV29-1; CDR3nt: TGCAGCGAGAGGGGGCGACTCGGCAATGAGCAGTTCTTC; CDR3aa: CSERGRLGNEQFF
j_gene: TRBJ1-5; d_gene: TRBD1; abundance: NA; v_gene: TRBV11-2; CDR3nt: TGTGCCAGCAGCGGGACAGGGAGTCGAGGTCAGCCCCAGCATTTT; CDR3aa: CASSGTGSRGQPQHF
j_gene: TRBJ2-7; d_gene: TRBD2; abundance: once; v_gene: TRBV28; CDR3nt: TGTGCCAGCAGTTTAAAGGGACTAGCGGGAAGGTACGAGCAGTACTTC; CDR3aa: CASSLKGLAGRYEQYF
j_gene: TRBJ2-7; d_gene: TRBD2; abundance: NA; v_gene: TRBV7-2; CDR3nt: TGTGCCAGCAGCTTAGCGGGAGGGGTCGAGCAGTACTTC; CDR3aa: CASSLAGGVEQYF
j_gene: TRBJ2-7; d_gene: NA; abundance: few; v_gene: TRBV4-2; CDR3nt: TGTGCCAGCAGCCCGAGGGTCGACGGCGAGCAGTACTTC; CDR3aa: CASSPRVDGEQYF
j_gene: TRBJ2-1; d_gene: TRBD2; abundance: once; v_gene: TRBV30; CDR3nt: TGTGCCTGGAGCGTTGGACTAGCGGGATACAATGAGCAGTTCTTC; CDR3aa: CAWSVGLAGYNEQFF
j_gene: TRBJ1-4; d_gene: TRBD1; abundance: NA; v_gene: TRBV27; CDR3nt: TGTGCCAGCAGCCCGACAGGGTTTAATGAAAAACTGTTTTTT; CDR3aa: CASSPTGFNEKLFF
j_gene: TRBJ2-4; d_gene: NA; abundance: NA; v_gene: TRBV5-1; CDR3nt: TGCGCCAGCAGCTTGGATGTCGACATCACGAAAAACATTCAGTACTTC; CDR3aa: CASSLDVDITKNIQYF
j_gene: TRBJ1-2; d_gene: TRBD1; abundance: once; v_gene: TRBV4-1; CDR3nt: TGCGCCAGCAGCCCGGGAATGGGGACAGGGTTTAGTGGCTACACCTTC; CDR3aa: CASSPGMGTGFSGYTF
j_gene: TRBJ2-7; d_gene: NA; abundance: hyperexpanded; v_gene: TRBV28; CDR3nt: TGTGCCAGCAGTGCCCCCGGGACACGGCTTTACTACGAGCAGTACTTC; CDR3aa: CASSAPGTRLYYEQYF
j_gene: TRBJ1-2; d_gene: TRBD1; abundance: NA; v_gene: TRBV28; CDR3nt: TGTGCCACCCCCTGGGTTAGGGGGCAGCCCCAGTATGGCTACACCTTC; CDR3aa: CATPWVRGQPQYGYTF
j_gene: TRBJ2-5; d_gene: NA; abundance: NA; v_gene: TRBV27; CDR3nt: TGTGCCAGCAGTTTCGGGGGTAGAGAGACCCAGTACTTC; CDR3aa: CASSFGGRETQYF
j_gene: TRBJ2-2; d_gene: TRBD2; abundance: NA; v_gene: TRBV7-6; CDR3nt: TGTGCCAGCAGCTTAGAACCAGCGGGAAGGGCCACCGGGGAGCTGTTTTTT; CDR3aa: CASSLEPAGRATGELFF
j_gene: TRBJ1-1; d_gene: TRBD1; abundance: NA; v_gene: TRBV5-1; CDR3nt: TGCGCCAGCAGCCAGACGGGACAGGGGGAGACTGAAGCTTTCTTT; CDR3aa: CASSQTGQGETEAFF
j_gene: TRBJ2-3; d_gene: TRBD2; abundance: NA; v_gene: TRBV18; CDR3nt: TGTGCCAGCTCACGCCGGACTAGCTTCAGCACAGATACGCAGTATTTT; CDR3aa: CASSRRTSFSTDTQYF
j_gene: TRBJ2-1; d_gene: NA; abundance: NA; v_gene: TRBV5-8; CDR3nt: TGTGCCAGCAGCTTGTACGGGGGGCACGGGGTGAATGAGCAGTTCTTC; CDR3aa: CASSLYGGHGVNEQFF
j_gene: TRBJ1-5; d_gene: NA; abundance: NA; v_gene: TRBV7-8; CDR3nt: TGTGCCAGCAGCTTAGGAGGGGGAAATCAGCCCCAGCATTTT; CDR3aa: CASSLGGGNQPQHF
j_gene: TRBJ2-3; d_gene: TRBD2; abundance: NA; v_gene: TRBV7-8; CDR3nt: TGTGCCAGCAGCTTATTTGAGGGAGGGCCTGCAGATACGCAGTATTTT; CDR3aa: CASSLFEGGPADTQYF
j_gene: TRBJ1-4; d_gene: NA; abundance: NA; v_gene: TRBV2; CDR3nt: TGTGCCAGCCTTGGAGGGGGGGCGGGTGAAAAACTGCTTTTT; CDR3aa: CASLGGGAGEKLLF
j_gene: TRBJ1-2; d_gene: TRBD1; abundance: once; v_gene: TRBV2; CDR3nt: TGTGCCAGCTGGACAGGGGTCTATGGCTACACCTTC; CDR3aa: CASWTGVYGYTF
j_gene: TRBJ2-1; d_gene: TRBD1; abundance: NA; v_gene: TRBV6-6; CDR3nt: TGTGCCAGTACCGGGGTCGGGACAGGGATAAATGAGCAGTTCTTC; CDR3aa: CASTGVGTGINEQFF
j_gene: TRBJ2-1; d_gene: NA; abundance: NA; v_gene: TRBV7-2; CDR3nt: TGTGCCAGCAGCTTAGTCGATCGGGGTAGTCGGAATGAGCAGTTCTTC; CDR3aa: CASSLVDRGSRNEQFF
j_gene: TRBJ2-3; d_gene: NA; abundance: NA; v_gene: TRBV6-5; CDR3nt: TGTGCCAGCAGTTACTCCTCGACGGAGAGCACAGATACGCAGTATTTT; CDR3aa: CASSYSSTESTDTQYF
j_gene: TRBJ2-7; d_gene: NA; abundance: NA; v_gene: TRBV7-2; CDR3nt: TGTGCCAGCAGCTTAAGGTCAGGGACCTACGAGCAGTACTTC; CDR3aa: CASSLRSGTYEQYF
j_gene: TRBJ1-2; d_gene: NA; abundance: NA; v_gene: TRBV7-8; CDR3nt: TGTGCCAGCAGCTTAGTAGGGCGCGGGGGCAATGGCTACACCTTC; CDR3aa: CASSLVGRGGNGYTF